The 7 T cell receptor beta chains listed next were all sequenced from one sample in a study of T cells after yellow fever vaccination. Each CDR3 protein is one row after TCRdb ran MiXCR on the 5' RACE reads. Of some 350,000 distinct CDR3 sequences listed, 3% to 4.5% are singletons. The sequences come from PBMCs, collected 5 days after the yellow fever booster vaccination. The receptors here all came from a man between 18 and 29 years old who received the YFV17D yellow fever vaccine.

The gene calls are TRBV5-1 and TRBJ1-5; D unclear. Trimming pared 4 bases from V and 4 bases from J, leaving 9 bases between. Germline lookup yields CDR1 SGHRS and CDR2 YFSETQ. The CDR3 sequence is 13 residues long. CDR3 DNA sequence: TGCGCCAGCAGCCAAGGGTTAAATCAGCCCCAGCATTTT. Translation gives CASSQGLNQPQHF.

This clonotype was detected ten times or more. V gene TRBV12-3 or TRBV12-4 combines with J gene TRBJ1-2; possible D gene TRBD1, 6 bases. V gave up 5 bases and J gave up 4 bases, with 11 bases separating them. The length of the CDR3 is 13 residues. In DNA, the CDR3 is TGTGCCAGCAGTCAGGACAGAGTCTATGGCTACACCTTC. It encodes CASSQDRVYGYTF.

In this sample, this clonotype turned up many times. This rearrangement joins TRBV7-3 to TRBJ1-2, with unresolved D. The V and J ends lost 5 bases and 7 bases respectively, with 14 bases between them. The CDR3 contains 13 residues. From germline, CDR1 is SGHTA and CDR2 FQGTGA. This CDR3 is CASSPGFLSGYTF. The CDR3 DNA reads TGTGCCAGCAGCCCCGGCTTTTTGTCTGGCTACACCTTC.

This chain joins TRBV4-1 and TRBJ2-3, with TRBD2 matching over 8 bases. Germline lookup yields CDR1 MGHRA and CDR2 YSYEKL. The CDR3 spans 16 residues. Germline trimming cut 1 base from V and 0 bases from J; bases unmatched to any gene: 3. In DNA, the CDR3 is TGCGCCAGCAGCCAAGGGACTAGCCCTAGCACAGATACGCAGTATTTT. It specifies CASSQGTSPSTDTQYF.

The rearrangement joins TRBV6-2 or TRBV6-3 to TRBJ2-3, with D possibly TRBD2 on 5 matching bases. Germline CDR1 and CDR2: MNHEY and SVGEGT. The V end was cut by 3 bases, the J end by 0 bases, with 10 bases between. The CDR3 spans 15 residues. The CDR3 DNA reads TGTGCCAGCAGTTATCGGACTCCTAGCACAGATACGCAGTATTTT. Translation gives CASSYRTPSTDTQYF.

This clonotype was counted many times. The chain carries TRBV12-3 or TRBV12-4 and TRBJ1-1, with D uncertain. V lost 4 bases and J 1 base, leaving 7 bases between the germline ends. The CDR3 totals 13 residues. The CDR3 protein is CASSSPENTEAFF. The CDR3 bases are TGTGCCAGCAGTTCGCCGGAGAACACTGAAGCTTTCTTT.

The V call is TRBV15, the J call TRBJ1-5; no firm D call. The CDR3 extends over 15 amino acids. Germline V gene data show CDR1 as LNHNV and CDR2 as YYDKDF (reference sequence). Trimming pared 0 bases from V and 7 bases from J, leaving 13 bases between. The CDR3 DNA reads as TGTGCCACCAGCAGAGATAGATCCCTGGGACAGCCCCAGCATTTT. Encoded protein: CATSRDRSLGQPQHF.